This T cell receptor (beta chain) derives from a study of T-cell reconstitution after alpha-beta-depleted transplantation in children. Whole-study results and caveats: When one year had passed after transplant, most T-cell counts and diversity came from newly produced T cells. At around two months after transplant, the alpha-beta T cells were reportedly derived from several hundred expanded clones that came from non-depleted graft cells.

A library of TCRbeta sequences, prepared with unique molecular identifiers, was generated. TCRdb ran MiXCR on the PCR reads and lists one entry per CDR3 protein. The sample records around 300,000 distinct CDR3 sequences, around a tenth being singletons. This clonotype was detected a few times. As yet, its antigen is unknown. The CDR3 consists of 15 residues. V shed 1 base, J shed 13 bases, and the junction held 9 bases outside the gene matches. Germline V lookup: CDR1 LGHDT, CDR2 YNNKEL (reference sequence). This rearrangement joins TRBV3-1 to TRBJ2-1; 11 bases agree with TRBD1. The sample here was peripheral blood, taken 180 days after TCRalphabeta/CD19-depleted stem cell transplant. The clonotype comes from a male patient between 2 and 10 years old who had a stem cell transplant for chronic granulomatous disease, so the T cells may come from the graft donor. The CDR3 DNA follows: TGTGCCAGCAGCCAAGGGACAGGGGGCGGGAGGGTCCAGTTCTTC. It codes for CASSQGTGGGRVQFF.